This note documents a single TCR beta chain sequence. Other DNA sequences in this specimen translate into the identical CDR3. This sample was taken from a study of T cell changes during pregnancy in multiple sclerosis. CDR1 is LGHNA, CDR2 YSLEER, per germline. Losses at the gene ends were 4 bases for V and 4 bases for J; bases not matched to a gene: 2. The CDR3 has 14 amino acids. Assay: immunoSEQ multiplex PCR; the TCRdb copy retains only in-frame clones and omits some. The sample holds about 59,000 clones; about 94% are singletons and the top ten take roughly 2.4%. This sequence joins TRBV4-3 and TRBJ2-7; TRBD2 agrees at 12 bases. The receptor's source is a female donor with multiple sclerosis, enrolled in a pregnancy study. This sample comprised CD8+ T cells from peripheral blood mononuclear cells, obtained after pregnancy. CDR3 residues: CASSPGLAGYEQYF. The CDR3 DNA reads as TGCGCCAGCAGCCCCGGACTAGCGGGATACGAGCAGTACTTC.